This T cell receptor beta chain came from a study of OX40 agonist ivuxolimab in advanced cancers. Study context: The patients received agonistic anti-OX40 (CD134) antibody ivuxolimab. Having had anti-PD-1, anti-PD-L1 or anti-CTLA-4 therapy before was allowed, and over 35% had some.

V dropped 2 bases and J dropped 8; count of bases not matched to a gene: 7. This CDR3 spans 15 amino acids. Germline V gene lookup returns CDR1 LGHNA and CDR2 YNFKEQ. The repertoire was sequenced with immunoSEQ multiplex PCR; TCRdb's copy has only in-frame clones and lacks some. The table records approximately 60,000 clones, about four fifths of them present only once. This chain links TRBV4-2 with TRBJ2-1; 9 bases map to TRBD2. This receptor was taken from an adult with an advanced solid tumor such as melanoma, head and neck, liver or kidney cancer. The sequences come from CD4+ or CD8+ T cells sorted from blood, collected in a trial of the OX40 agonist ivuxolimab. In DNA, the CDR3 is TGTGCCAGCAGCCAATTAGCGGGAGCCGGGGATGAGCAGTTCTTC. It yields the protein CASSQLAGAGDEQFF.